This entry is about one TCR beta chain. Its antigen is still unknown. Produced via immunoSEQ multiplex PCR; TCRdb's table is partial and in-frame only. The sample holds about 130,000 clones, around three quarters seen once. This sample is part of a study of cytotoxic CD8 clonotypes in ibrutinib-treated CLL. At the level of the study: Average yields of approximately 230,000 productive templates and approximately 94,000 productive rearrangements characterized the samples.

Trimming pared 5 bases from V and 9 bases from J, leaving 14 bases between. Germline CDR1 and CDR2: SGHAT and FQNNGV. The CDR3 is made up of 13 amino acids. The study's findings and limits: At baseline, clonality was higher than in age-matched healthy donors and correlated with CD8+ counts.

The chain couples TRBV11-2 to TRBJ2-1; D possibly corresponds to TRBD2 (7 bases). The sequencing used PBMCs, collected after 12 months of ibrutinib treatment. The sequence was collected from a human donor with chronic lymphocytic leukemia. The CDR3: CASSPSGGPEQFF. DNA of the CDR3: TGTGCCAGCAGCCCTTCCGGGGGGCCTGAGCAGTTCTTC.